These T cell receptor beta chains were read from a single sample in a study of T-cell reconstitution after alpha-beta-depleted transplantation in children. One entry per CDR3 protein, called by TCRdb with MiXCR from the PCR reads. Altogether around 800,000 distinct CDR3 sequences are present, 15% to 20% being singletons, with the ten largest covering around 5.3%. Source: PBMCs, mostly from graft donor cells, taken 360 days after TCRalphabeta/CD19-depleted stem cell transplant. These receptors were obtained from a male patient younger than 18 who had a stem cell transplant for acute lymphoblastic leukemia, so the T cells may come from the graft donor. CDR3s include the opening cysteine and the closing phenylalanine or tryptophan. The order of the fields is clone size, J gene, V gene, D gene, CDR3 DNA, CDR3 protein. The D gene is left open where the match is weak. The size field is filled for only some rows; it gives once, few, many or a size class.

>.|TRBJ2-1|TRBV7-9|TRBD2
TGTGCCAGCAGCTTACCTCCTCTTAGCGGGAACACTTATGAGCAGTTCTTC
CASSLPPLSGNTYEQFF
>few|TRBJ1-1|TRBV5-1|.
TGCGCCAGCAGCAAAGAAACAGGGAAGAACACTGAAGCTTTCTTT
CASSKETGKNTEAFF
>.|TRBJ2-1|TRBV19|.
TGTGCCAGTAGTATAGCGTGGGAGAAGGATGAGCAGTTCTTC
CASSIAWEKDEQFF
>.|TRBJ2-1|TRBV3-1|TRBD1
TGTGCCAGCAGCCAAATCTCACCGTGGGGACAGGGAATTTACAATGAGCAGTTCTTC
CASSQISPWGQGIYNEQFF
>few|TRBJ2-3|TRBV12-3/TRBV12-4|.
TGTGCCACCCTCATAGATACGCAGTATTTT
CATLIDTQYF
>many|TRBJ2-3|TRBV5-1|TRBD1
TGCGCCAGCAGCCTGTGGGGTTTCCGGGACAGGGATGCAGATACGCAGTATTTT
CASSLWGFRDRDADTQYF
>few|TRBJ1-2|TRBV7-2|.
TGTGCCAGCAGCTTAGTCCAGGGAGGGGCCTATGGCTACACCTTC
CASSLVQGGAYGYTF
>.|TRBJ2-7|TRBV3-1|TRBD2
TGTGCCAGCAGCCAAGGCACTAGCGGGACCGAGCAGTACTTC
CASSQGTSGTEQYF
>.|TRBJ1-5|TRBV20-1|TRBD1
TGCAGTGCTCCTCGGACAGGATATAGCAATCAGCCCCAGCATTTT
CSAPRTGYSNQPQHF
>few|TRBJ1-4|TRBV29-1|.
TGCAGCGCGGGGCGACAGCTTAATGAAAAACTGTTTTTT
CSAGRQLNEKLFF
>many|TRBJ2-5|TRBV5-1|TRBD2
TGCGCCAGCAGCTTGGGGGGACTAGCGGGAGAGGAGACCCAGTACTTC
CASSLGGLAGEETQYF
>few|TRBJ2-2|TRBV6-1|TRBD2
TGTGCCAGCAGTCCCCCGGCCGGGACTACTCACACCGGGGAGCTGTTTTTT
CASSPPAGTTHTGELFF